Included here is one TCR delta chain sequence, with context. This clone was seen only a few times. Which antigen it targets is not known. Per-base qualities were not stored, and no clone one base away is much larger. For this chain, trimming is 4 bases at the V end and 3 bases at the J end, and the number of junction bases without a gene match is 14. The cysteine opens and the phenylalanine closes a CDR3 of 18 amino acids. Of the read, only the CDR3 DNA is kept; its 54 bases are in frame from base 1. CDR1 TSWWSYY and CDR2 QGS were looked up in the germline V gene. The library was made by PCR. The listed sequencing device is Illumina MiSeq. Clonotypes were called again by TCRdb from the public reads via CATT, and duplicate nucleotide sequences were then merged into one entry. This sample holds over 5,500 delta-chain clones; approximately 36% were observed only once. The ten largest clones capture roughly 5.9% of the sample.

The sample belongs to a study of human gamma delta and Vdelta1 T cells (dated by TCRdb to the late 2010s). Looking at the study overall: Delta One T cells, Vd1+ gamma-delta T cells, were investigated in the study as cytotoxic effectors against acute myeloid leukemia. General findings and caveats noted by the study authors: Polyclonality and broad cytotoxic targeting of acute myeloid leukemia were reported for Delta One T cells.

Sequencing input: Vdelta1 gamma-delta T cells from blood grown in culture (DOT cells). Sample cell subset or site, as interpreted from the label and publication: Delta One T cells, in vitro expanded/differentiated Vd1+ gamma-delta T cells. The chain was built from TRDV1 and TRDJ1; 10 bases in between match TRDD3. This receptor was obtained from a human donor in good health. The CDR3 region has the sequence CALGGLSTVLGDPDKLIF. In nucleotides, the sequence is TGTGCTCTTGGGGGACTCTCCACGGTACTGGGGGATCCCGATAAACTCATCTTT.